This TCR beta chain is from a study of CD8 T cells in Susac syndrome. Germline lookup yields CDR1 SGDLS and CDR2 YYNGEE. V was trimmed by 4 bases and J by 2 bases, leaving 18 bases between them. The CDR3 runs to 16 residues. Random hexamers were used to reverse transcribe the RNA input (roughly 0.5 to 1 ug). TCRdb re-called the immunoSEQ multiplex PCR reads with MiXCR, one entry per CDR3 protein. Among under 300,000 distinct CDR3 sequences listed, 96% were seen once. The source material was CD4+ T cells from PBMCs. This sequence was found in a human donor with Susac syndrome. The chain carries TRBV9 and TRBJ2-5; D remains ambiguous. The CDR3 coding sequence is TGTGCCAGCAGCAAACTCCTGGGCTCCGGACAAGAGACCCAGTACTTC. Its translation is CASSKLLGSGQETQYF.